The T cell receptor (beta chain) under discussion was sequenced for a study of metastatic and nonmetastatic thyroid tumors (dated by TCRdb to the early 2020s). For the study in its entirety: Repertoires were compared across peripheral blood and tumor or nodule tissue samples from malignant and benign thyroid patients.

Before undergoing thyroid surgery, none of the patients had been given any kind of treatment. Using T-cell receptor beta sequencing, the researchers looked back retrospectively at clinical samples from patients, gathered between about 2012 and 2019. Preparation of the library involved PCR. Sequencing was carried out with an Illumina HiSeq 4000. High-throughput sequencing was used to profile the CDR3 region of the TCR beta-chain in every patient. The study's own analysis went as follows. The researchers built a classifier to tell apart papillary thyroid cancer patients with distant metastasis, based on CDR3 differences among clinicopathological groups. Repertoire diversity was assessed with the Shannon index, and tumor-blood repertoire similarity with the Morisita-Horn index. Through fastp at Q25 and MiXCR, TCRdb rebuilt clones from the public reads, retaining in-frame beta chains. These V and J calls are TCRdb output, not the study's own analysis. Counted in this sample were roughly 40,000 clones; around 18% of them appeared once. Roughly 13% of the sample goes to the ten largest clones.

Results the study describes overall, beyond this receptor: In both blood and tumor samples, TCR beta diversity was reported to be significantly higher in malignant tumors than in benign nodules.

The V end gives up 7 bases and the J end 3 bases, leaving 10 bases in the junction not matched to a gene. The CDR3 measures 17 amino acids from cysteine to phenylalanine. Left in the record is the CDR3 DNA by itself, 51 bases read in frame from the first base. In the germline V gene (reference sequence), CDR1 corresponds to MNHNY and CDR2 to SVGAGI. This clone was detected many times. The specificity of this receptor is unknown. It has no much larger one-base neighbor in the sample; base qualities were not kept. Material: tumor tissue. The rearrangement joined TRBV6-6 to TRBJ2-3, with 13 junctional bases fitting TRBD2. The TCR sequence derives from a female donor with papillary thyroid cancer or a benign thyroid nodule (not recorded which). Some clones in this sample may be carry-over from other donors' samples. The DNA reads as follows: TGTGCCAGCATTCCGCGGACTAGCGGGGGTAGGACAGATACGCAGTATTTT. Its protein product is CASIPRTSGGRTDTQYF.